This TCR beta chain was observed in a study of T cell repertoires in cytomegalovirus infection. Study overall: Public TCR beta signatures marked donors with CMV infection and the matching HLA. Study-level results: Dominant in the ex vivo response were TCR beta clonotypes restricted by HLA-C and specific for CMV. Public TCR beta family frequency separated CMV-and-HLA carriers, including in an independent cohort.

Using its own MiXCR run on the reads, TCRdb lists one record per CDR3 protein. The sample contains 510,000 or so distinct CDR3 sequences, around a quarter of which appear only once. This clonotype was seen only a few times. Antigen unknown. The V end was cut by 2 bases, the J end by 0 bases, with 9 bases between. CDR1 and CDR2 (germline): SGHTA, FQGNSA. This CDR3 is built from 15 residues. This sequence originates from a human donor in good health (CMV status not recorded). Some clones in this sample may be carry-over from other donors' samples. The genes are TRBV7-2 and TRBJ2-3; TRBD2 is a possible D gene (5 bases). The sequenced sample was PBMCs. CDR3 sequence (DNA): TGTGCCAGCAGCTTAAAGACGGGAAGCACAGATACGCAGTATTTT. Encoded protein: CASSLKTGSTDTQYF.